This entry lists 24 T cell receptor beta chains sequenced from one sample in a study of Graves' ophthalmopathy and Graves' hyperthyroidism. The authors amplified TCR beta CDR3 regions from RNA transcripts. First-round RT-PCR relied on HTBI primers, and a second-round multiplex PCR came next. MiXCR, applied by TCRdb to the multiplex PCR reads, yields one record per CDR3 protein. The sample has tens of thousands of distinct CDR3 sequences; under 55% are singletons. The sample consisted of peripheral blood. The receptors were sampled from an adult woman with Graves' ophthalmopathy.

This clonotype has at least ten counts. This chain joins TRBV5-1 and TRBJ2-1; 7 bases align to TRBD1. With 0 bases clipped from V and 7 bases from J, the junction kept 7 bases outside the gene matches. CDR1 SGHRS and CDR2 YFSETQ come from the germline V gene. The CDR3 runs 15 residues. The CDR3: CASSLEGGAQNEQFF. The CDR3 DNA is TGCGCCAGCAGCTTGGAAGGGGGCGCACAAAATGAGCAGTTCTTC.

A note on this clonotype: Mismatch with germline at one junction end may stem from a read error. This chain uses TRBV24-1 with TRBJ1-5; D not certain. CDR3 length: 12 amino acids. Germline CDR1 and CDR2: KGHDR and SFDVKD. In DNA form, the CDR3 reads TGTGCCACCAGTGACGCTTATCAGACCCAGCATTTT. Amino acid sequence: CATSDAYQTQHF.

V gene TRBV14 combines with J gene TRBJ2-5; TRBD1 matches 8 bases. Looked up from germline, CDR1 is SGHDN and CDR2 is FVKESK. V lost 3 bases, J lost 0 bases, and 3 bases stayed unmatched. CDR3 size: 15 residues. CDR3 protein: CASSHSGQDQETQYF. The CDR3 DNA reads TGTGCCAGCAGCCACTCGGGACAGGACCAAGAGACCCAGTACTTC.

V and J are TRBV3-1 and TRBJ1-4; D might be TRBD1 (6 bases). Trimming removed 1 base at V and 0 bases at J, with 9 bases between. This CDR3 contains 16 residues. Germline-derived CDR1 and CDR2 are LGHDT and YNNKEL (reference sequence). For the CDR3, the DNA is TGTGCCAGCAGCCAAGGAGGGGGTGCAACTAATGAAAAACTGTTTTTT. As protein: CASSQGGGATNEKLFF.

This clonotype was found many times. The chain joins TRBV5-6 to TRBJ2-7, with 10 positions matching TRBD2. The trim removed 0 bases at V and 2 bases at J, leaving 5 bases unmatched. The CDR3 has 16 residues. CDR1 and CDR2 (germline): SGHDT, YYEEEE. The CDR3 region is CASSLVLAGVAYEQYF. The CDR3, as DNA: TGTGCCAGCAGCTTGGTTCTAGCGGGAGTTGCCTACGAGCAGTACTTC.

The table lists this clonotype with many counts. The J gene is TRBJ2-5, the V gene TRBV27; D tentatively reads TRBD1 or TRBD2 (6 bases each). The germline V and J ends were trimmed by 0 bases and 5 bases, with 10 bases remaining between them. Germline V gene data show CDR1 as MNHEY and CDR2 as SMNVEV (reference sequence). The CDR3 runs 14 residues. The CDR3 sequence is CASSLSLGGETQYF. The CDR3 DNA is TGTGCCAGCAGTTTATCGCTAGGGGGGGAGACCCAGTACTTC.

Ten or more counts support this clonotype. V and J are TRBV19 and TRBJ2-1, with TRBD1 identical over 9 bases. The CDR3 runs 15 residues. V dropped 8 bases and J dropped 8; count of bases not matched to a gene: 13. CDR1 LNHDA and CDR2 SQIVND come from the germline V gene (reference sequence). CDR3: CASGGWDRAGDEQFF. The CDR3 DNA is TGTGCCAGTGGGGGATGGGACAGGGCTGGGGATGAGCAGTTCTTC. Full variable domain (outside the CDR3, taken from reference TRBV19 and TRBJ2-1): DGGITQSPKYLFRKEGQNVTLSCEQNLNHDAMYWYRQDPGQGLRLIYYSQIVNDFQKGDIAEGYSVSREKKESFPLTVTSAQKNPTAFYLCASGGWDRAGDEQFFGPGTRLTVL.

With regard to this clonotype: A much larger clone lies one base from this, so it may be a read error. The chain has TRBV6-1 and TRBJ2-4; a weak D match, TRBD2 (5 bases). There are 14 residues in the CDR3. In germline, CDR1 is MNHNS, CDR2 SASEGT. The CDR3 here is CAGSTGVPRDIQYF. The CDR3 bases are TGTGCCGGCAGCACCGGGGTCCCGAGGGACATTCAGTACTTC.

This clonotype was recorded at least ten times. The CDR3 nucleotides read TGTGCCAGCAGTTTAATCCGGGACAGAAAGTACTTC. This translates into CASSLIRDRKYF. This chain uses TRBV28 with TRBJ2-7; 7 bases line up with TRBD1. With V trimmed by 2 bases and J by 11 bases, 6 bases remained unmatched. The CDR3 is 12 amino acids. The germline gives CDR1 MDHEN, CDR2 SYDVKM. The full variable domain, rest sourced from reference TRBV28 and TRBJ2-7, is DVKVTQSSRYLVKRTGEKVFLECVQDMDHENMFWYRQDPGLGLRLIYFSYDVKMKEKGDIPEGYSVSREKKERFSLILESASTNQTSMYLCASSLIRDRKYFGPGTRLTVT.

Concerning this clonotype: A much more abundant neighbour one base away suggests this may be a read error. This is likely a read error, given that the CDR3 carries no conserved phenylalanine or tryptophan at its end. The chain combines TRBV10-3 with TRBJ2-1; TRBD2 matches 14 bases. V gave up 10 bases and J gave up 7 bases; unmatched junction bases: 18. Germline V gene lookup returns CDR1 ENHRY and CDR2 SYGVKD. The CDR3 runs to 18 residues. The CDR3 nucleotides are TGTGCCAGCGGATTTGGACAGGGACTAGCGGGAGTTAATAATGAGCAGTTCCTC. As protein: CASGFGQGLAGVNNEQFL.

This chain connects TRBV25-1 to TRBJ2-2; no reliable D call. CDR1 is MGHDK, CDR2 SYGVNS, per germline. CDR3 length equals 14 residues. With 8 bases removed from V and 6 bases from J, the gap between germline ends came to 16 bases. As DNA, the CDR3 is TGTGCCAGCGGGCCCAGTGGACGTCCCGGGGAGCTGTTTTTT. It specifies CASGPSGRPGELFF.

This clonotype was observed a single time. The V and J genes are TRBV5-1 and TRBJ1-1; no definite D call. The ends were cut back, 4 bases at V and 0 bases at J, with 7 bases in the middle. The CDR3 runs 13 residues. Germline V lookup: CDR1 SGHRS, CDR2 YFSETQ. DNA of the CDR3: TGCGCCAGCAGCGGGGAGGTGAACACTGAAGCTTTCTTT. It yields the protein CASSGEVNTEAFF.

The chain has TRBV2 and TRBJ2-1, with a tentative D call TRBD1 (6 bases). The germline gives CDR1 SNHLY, CDR2 FYNNEI. The CDR3 is made up of 14 amino acids. The V end was cut by 2 bases, the J end by 12 bases, with 17 bases between. CDR3 DNA sequence: TGTGCCAGCAGTGAACAGGGGCGGACAGATACGCAGTTCTTC. Its translation is CASSEQGRTDTQFF.

This clonotype was observed many times. The chain carries TRBV4-2 and TRBJ1-6, with D hard to call. This CDR3 contains 15 residues. Per germline, CDR1 LGHNA and CDR2 YNFKEQ. V lost 0 bases and J 6 bases, leaving 9 bases between the germline ends. The CDR3 region is CASSQDWALNSPLHF. The CDR3 DNA follows: TGTGCCAGCAGCCAAGATTGGGCCCTTAATTCACCCCTCCACTTT.

J is TRBJ2-3 and V is TRBV18, with a possible D match to TRBD2 (6 bases). The germline V gene has CDR1 KGHSH and CDR2 LQKENI. The length of the CDR3 is 16 residues. Trimming stripped 2 bases from V and 2 bases from J, with 14 bases between. The DNA for the CDR3 is TGTGCCAGCTCACCAATTGGGGGGTTCGTCACAGATACGCAGTATTTT. Its translation: CASSPIGGFVTDTQYF.

This sequence joins TRBV6-1 and TRBJ1-6; D is unresolved. Per the germline V gene, CDR1 is MNHNS and CDR2 is SASEGT. The CDR3 has 14 amino acids. The V end was cut by 2 bases, the J end by 13 bases, with 15 bases between. The CDR3 DNA is TGTGCCAGCAGTGAAAGGGCAGCTATTTCGCCCCTCCACTTT. It yields the protein CASSERAAISPLHF.

This clonotype ranks as medium-sized. The rearrangement links TRBV10-3 to TRBJ2-1; the match to TRBD2 covers 8 bases. V lost 2 bases and J lost 4; bases outside the gene matches: 4. From germline, CDR1 is ENHRY and CDR2 SYGVKD. The CDR3 covers 15 residues. CDR3 amino acids: CAISETSGSYNEQFF. For the CDR3, the DNA is TGTGCCATCAGTGAGACCAGCGGGAGTTACAATGAGCAGTTCTTC.

The V gene is TRBV7-7, the J gene TRBJ2-1, with 11 bases that match TRBD2. The germline gives CDR1 SSHAT, CDR2 FNYEAQ (reference sequence). This CDR3 has 18 residues. CDR3 nucleotide sequence: TGTGCTAGAGGTGCCCCGGGACTAGCGGACTTACGGGGCAATGAGCAGTTCTTC. Encoded protein: CARGAPGLADLRGNEQFF.

The chain couples TRBV7-2 to TRBJ2-1; D is possibly TRBD1 (5 bases). The CDR3 sequence is 13 residues long. The V gene lost 5 bases and the J gene lost 12 bases, with 17 bases spanning the gap. Germline lookup yields CDR1 SGHTA and CDR2 FQGNSA. CDR3 sequence: CASSPIPTDTQFF. CDR3 DNA: TGTGCCAGCAGCCCCATCCCGACAGATACGCAGTTCTTC.

This clonotype showed up many times. The V call is TRBV6-5, the J call TRBJ2-6; no reliable D call. The CDR3 is 17 residues long. Trimming removed 0 bases at V and 0 bases at J, with 9 bases between. Germline loops: CDR1 MNHEY, CDR2 SVGAGI. CDR3 coding DNA: TGTGCCAGCAGTTACTCGATAGAGAGCTCTGGGGCCAACGTCCTGACTTTC. Translating gives CASSYSIESSGANVLTF.

About this clonotype itself: One base away lies a much larger clone, so this may be a sequencing read error. V and J are TRBV28 and TRBJ1-5; D is possibly TRBD1 (5 bases). V was cut by 2 bases and J by 6 bases, with 11 bases left in between. The CDR3 consists of 14 residues. Germline V gene sequence: CDR1 MDHEN, CDR2 SYDVKM. The CDR3 coding sequence is TGTGCCAGCAGTTTAAGGGGTTTCGGTCAGCCCCAGCATTTT. Translating it yields CASSLRGFGQPQHF.

This clonotype occurred many times. The V call is TRBV6-6, the J call TRBJ1-6; tentative D call: TRBD1 (5 bases). The CDR3 spans 17 residues. Trimming cost V 5 bases and J 2 bases, with 16 bases left between them. Germline CDR1 and CDR2: MNHNY and SVGAGI (reference sequence). The CDR3 bases are TGTGCCAGCAGTCAGAGAGGGGTGAGGACCTATAATTCACCCCTCCACTTT. This encodes CASSQRGVRTYNSPLHF.

The V and J genes are TRBV20-1 and TRBJ1-2; TRBD1 aligns across 9 bases. V shed 3 bases, J shed 5 bases, and the junction held 13 bases outside the gene matches. This CDR3 spans 16 amino acids. The germline V gene has CDR1 DFQATT and CDR2 SNEGSKA (reference sequence). The CDR3 reads CSASGTGSQLPYGYTF. CDR3 in DNA: TGCAGTGCTAGCGGGACAGGGTCCCAGCTTCCTTATGGCTACACCTTC.

This clonotype was recorded at least ten times. This chain joins TRBV7-2 and TRBJ2-6; D remains ambiguous. V was cut by 5 bases and J by 0 bases, with 11 bases left in between. The CDR3 has 16 residues. From germline, CDR1 is SGHTA and CDR2 FQGNSA. CDR3 protein: CASSPAAVSGANVLTF. CDR3 DNA sequence: TGTGCCAGCAGCCCCGCGGCGGTCTCTGGGGCCAACGTCCTGACTTTC.